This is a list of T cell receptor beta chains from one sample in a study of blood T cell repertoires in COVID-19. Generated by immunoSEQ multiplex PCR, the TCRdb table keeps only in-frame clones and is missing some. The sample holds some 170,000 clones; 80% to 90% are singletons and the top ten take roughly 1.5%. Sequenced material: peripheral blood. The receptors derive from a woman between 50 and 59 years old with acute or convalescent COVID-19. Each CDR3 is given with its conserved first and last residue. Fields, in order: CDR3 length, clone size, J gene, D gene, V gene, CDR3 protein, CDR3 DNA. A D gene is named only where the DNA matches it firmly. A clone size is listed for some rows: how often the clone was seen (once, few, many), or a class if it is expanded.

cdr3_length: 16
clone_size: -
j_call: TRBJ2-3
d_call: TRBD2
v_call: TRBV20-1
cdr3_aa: CSASSGLAQVTDTQYF
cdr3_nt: TGCAGTGCTAGTTCAGGACTAGCGCAAGTCACAGATACGCAGTATTTT

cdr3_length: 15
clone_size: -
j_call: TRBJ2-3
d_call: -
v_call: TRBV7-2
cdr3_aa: CASSFGLRGTDTQYF
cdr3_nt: TGTGCCAGCAGCTTCGGACTTCGTGGGACAGATACGCAGTATTTT

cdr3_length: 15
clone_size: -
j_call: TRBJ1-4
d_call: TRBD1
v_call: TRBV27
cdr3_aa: CASSAPGQGEEKLFF
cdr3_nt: TGTGCCAGCAGCGCCCCGGGACAGGGTGAGGAAAAACTGTTTTTT

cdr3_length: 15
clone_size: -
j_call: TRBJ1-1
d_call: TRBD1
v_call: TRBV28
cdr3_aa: CASSPGQGATTEAFF
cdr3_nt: TGTGCCAGCAGTCCGGGACAGGGGGCAACCACTGAAGCTTTCTTT

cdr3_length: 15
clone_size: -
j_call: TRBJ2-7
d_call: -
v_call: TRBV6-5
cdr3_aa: CASSYSSQGYYEQYF
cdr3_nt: TGTGCCAGCAGTTACTCGTCCCAGGGGTACTACGAGCAGTACTTC

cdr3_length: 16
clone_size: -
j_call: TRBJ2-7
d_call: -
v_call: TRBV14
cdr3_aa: CASSQSSPAPMDEQYF
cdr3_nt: TGTGCCAGCAGCCAGTCTTCACCCGCCCCTATGGACGAGCAGTACTTC

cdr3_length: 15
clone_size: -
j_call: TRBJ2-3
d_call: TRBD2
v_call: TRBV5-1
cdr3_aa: CASSQTSGEGDTQYF
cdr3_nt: TGCGCCAGCAGCCAGACTAGCGGGGAGGGAGATACGCAGTATTTT

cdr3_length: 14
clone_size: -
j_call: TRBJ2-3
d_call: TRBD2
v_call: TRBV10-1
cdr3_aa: CASSRTSGTDTQYF
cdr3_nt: TGCGCCAGCAGCAGGACTAGCGGAACAGATACGCAGTATTTT

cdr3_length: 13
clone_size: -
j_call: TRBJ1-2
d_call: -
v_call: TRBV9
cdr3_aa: CASSVGLGFGYTF
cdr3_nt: TGTGCCAGCAGCGTAGGTCTCGGGTTTGGCTACACCTTC

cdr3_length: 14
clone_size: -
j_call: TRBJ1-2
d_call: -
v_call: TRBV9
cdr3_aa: CASSVGQGPYGYTF
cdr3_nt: TGTGCCAGCAGCGTAGGCCAGGGGCCCTATGGCTACACCTTC

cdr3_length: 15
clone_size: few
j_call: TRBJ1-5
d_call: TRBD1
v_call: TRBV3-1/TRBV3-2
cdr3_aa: CASSQGQGSHQPQHF
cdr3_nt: TGTGCCAGCAGCCAAGGACAGGGGAGCCATCAGCCCCAGCATTTT

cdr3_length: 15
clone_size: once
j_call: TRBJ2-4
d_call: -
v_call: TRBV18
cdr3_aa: CASSPQGIDKNIQYF
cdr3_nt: TGTGCCAGCTCACCTCAGGGGATAGACAAAAACATTCAGTACTTC

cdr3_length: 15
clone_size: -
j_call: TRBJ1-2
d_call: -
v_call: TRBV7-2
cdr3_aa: CASSFSGDWGYGYTF
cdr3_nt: TGTGCCAGCAGCTTCTCGGGGGACTGGGGCTATGGCTACACCTTC

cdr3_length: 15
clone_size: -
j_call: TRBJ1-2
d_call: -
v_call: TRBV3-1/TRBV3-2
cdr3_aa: CASSQGLYRDYGYTF
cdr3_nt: TGTGCCAGCAGCCAAGGGTTGTACAGGGACTATGGCTACACCTTC

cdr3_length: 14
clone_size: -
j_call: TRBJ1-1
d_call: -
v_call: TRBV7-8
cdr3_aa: CASSFPGVMTEAFF
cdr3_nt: TGTGCCAGCAGCTTCCCCGGGGTTATGACTGAAGCTTTCTTT

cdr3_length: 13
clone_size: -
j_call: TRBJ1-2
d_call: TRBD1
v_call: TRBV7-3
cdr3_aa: CASSSSGGSGYTF
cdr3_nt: TGTGCCAGCAGCTCGTCAGGGGGAAGTGGCTACACCTTC

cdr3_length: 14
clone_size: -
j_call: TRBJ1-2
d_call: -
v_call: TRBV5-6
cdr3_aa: CASSLRQGIVGYTF
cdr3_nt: TGTGCCAGCAGCTTGAGGCAGGGAATTGTTGGCTACACCTTC

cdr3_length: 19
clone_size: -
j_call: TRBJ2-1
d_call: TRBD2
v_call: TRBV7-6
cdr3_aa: CASSLNVLGLAGGYNEQFF
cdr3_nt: TGTGCCAGCAGCTTAAATGTTTTGGGACTAGCGGGGGGGTACAATGAGCAGTTCTTC

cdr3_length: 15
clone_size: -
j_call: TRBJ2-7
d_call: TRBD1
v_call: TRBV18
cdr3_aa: CASSLLGQGSYEQYF
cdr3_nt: TGTGCCAGCTCACTACTGGGACAGGGGAGCTACGAGCAGTACTTC

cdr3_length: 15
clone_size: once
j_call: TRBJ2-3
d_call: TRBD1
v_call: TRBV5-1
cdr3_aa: CASSLSQGITDTQYF
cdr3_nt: TGCGCCAGCAGCTTGTCACAGGGGATCACAGATACGCAGTATTTT

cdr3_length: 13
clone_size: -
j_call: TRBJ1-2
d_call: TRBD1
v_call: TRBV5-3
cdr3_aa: CARSKDRGNGYTF
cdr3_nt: TGTGCCAGAAGCAAGGACAGGGGGAATGGCTACACCTTC

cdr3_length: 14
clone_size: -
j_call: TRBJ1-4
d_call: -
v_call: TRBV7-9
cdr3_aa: CASSPGTSVEKLFF
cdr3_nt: TGTGCCAGCAGCCCAGGGACTTCGGTTGAAAAACTGTTTTTT

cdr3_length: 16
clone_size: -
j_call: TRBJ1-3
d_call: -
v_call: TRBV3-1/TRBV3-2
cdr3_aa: CASSQDSTISGNTIYF
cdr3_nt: TGTGCCAGCAGCCAAGATTCTACCATCTCTGGAAACACCATATATTTT

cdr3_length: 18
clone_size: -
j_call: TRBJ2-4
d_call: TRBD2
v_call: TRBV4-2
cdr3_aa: CASSQAVSGSVAKNIQYF
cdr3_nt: TGTGCCAGCAGCCAAGCGGTTAGCGGGAGCGTAGCCAAAAACATTCAGTACTTC

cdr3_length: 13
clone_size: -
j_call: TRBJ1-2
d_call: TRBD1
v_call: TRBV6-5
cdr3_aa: CASSFRGDYGYTF
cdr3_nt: TGTGCCAGCAGTTTCAGGGGGGACTATGGCTACACCTTC

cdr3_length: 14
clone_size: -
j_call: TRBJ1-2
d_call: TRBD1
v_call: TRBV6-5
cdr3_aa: CASTVPGQNYGYTF
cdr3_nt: TGTGCCAGCACTGTACCGGGACAGAACTATGGCTACACCTTC

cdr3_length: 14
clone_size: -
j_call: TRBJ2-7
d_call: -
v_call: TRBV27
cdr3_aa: CASSYAGSTYEQYF
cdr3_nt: TGTGCCAGCAGTTATGCGGGTTCTACCTACGAGCAGTACTTC

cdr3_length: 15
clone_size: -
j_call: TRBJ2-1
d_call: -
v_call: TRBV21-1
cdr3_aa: CASSMLLRDSNEQFF
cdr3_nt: TGTGCCAGCAGCATGTTACTACGGGACAGCAATGAGCAGTTCTTC

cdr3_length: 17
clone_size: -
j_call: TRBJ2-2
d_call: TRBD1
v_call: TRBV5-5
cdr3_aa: CASSFKDRAPVTGELFF
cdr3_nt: TGTGCCAGCAGCTTCAAGGACAGGGCCCCGGTGACCGGGGAGCTGTTTTTT

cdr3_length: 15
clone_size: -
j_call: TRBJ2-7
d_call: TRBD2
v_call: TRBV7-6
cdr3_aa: CASSERLAWGYEQYF
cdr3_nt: TGTGCCAGCAGCGAAAGACTAGCATGGGGCTACGAGCAGTACTTC

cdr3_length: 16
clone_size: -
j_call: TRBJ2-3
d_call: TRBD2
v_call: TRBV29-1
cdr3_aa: CSVGGGAGRVTDTQYF
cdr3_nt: TGCAGCGTTGGCGGGGGGGCAGGTAGGGTGACAGATACGCAGTATTTT

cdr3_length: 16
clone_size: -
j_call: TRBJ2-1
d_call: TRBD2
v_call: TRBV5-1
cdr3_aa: CASSLSSAGVGNEQFF
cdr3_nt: TGCGCCAGCAGCTTGTCCTCAGCGGGAGTAGGGAATGAGCAGTTCTTC

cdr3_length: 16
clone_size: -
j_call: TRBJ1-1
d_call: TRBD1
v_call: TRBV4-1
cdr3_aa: CASSRSSGTGGTEAFF
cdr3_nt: TGCGCCAGCAGCCGGAGTTCCGGGACAGGGGGCACTGAAGCTTTCTTT

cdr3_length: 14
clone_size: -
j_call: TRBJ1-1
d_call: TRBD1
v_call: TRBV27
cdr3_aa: CASRMTGAGTEAFF
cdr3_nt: TGTGCCAGCAGAATGACAGGGGCCGGCACTGAAGCTTTCTTT

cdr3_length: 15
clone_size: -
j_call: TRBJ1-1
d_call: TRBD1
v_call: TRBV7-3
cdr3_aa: CASSLSPGQGSEAFF
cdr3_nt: TGTGCCAGCAGCTTAAGTCCGGGACAGGGGTCTGAAGCTTTCTTT

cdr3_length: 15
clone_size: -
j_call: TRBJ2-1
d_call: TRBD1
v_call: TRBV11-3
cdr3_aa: CASSAGTEAYNEQFF
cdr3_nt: TGTGCCAGCAGCGCCGGGACAGAGGCCTACAATGAGCAGTTCTTC

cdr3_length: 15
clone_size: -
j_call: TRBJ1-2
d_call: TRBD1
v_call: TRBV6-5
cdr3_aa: CASSYLGQGNYGYTF
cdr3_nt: TGTGCCAGCAGTTACTTGGGACAGGGCAACTATGGCTACACCTTC

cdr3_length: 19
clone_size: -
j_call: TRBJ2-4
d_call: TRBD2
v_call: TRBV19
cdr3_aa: CASSTVWTSFPLAKNIQYF
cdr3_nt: TGTGCCAGTAGCACTGTGTGGACTAGCTTCCCTTTAGCCAAAAACATTCAGTACTTC

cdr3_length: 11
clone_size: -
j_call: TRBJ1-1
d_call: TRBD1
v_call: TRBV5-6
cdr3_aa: CASSRDSEAFF
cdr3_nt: TGTGCCAGCAGTAGGGACAGTGAAGCTTTCTTT

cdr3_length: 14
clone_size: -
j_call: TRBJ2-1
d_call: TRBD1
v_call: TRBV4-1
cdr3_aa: CASSQGQGANEQFF
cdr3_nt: TGCGCCAGCAGCCAAGGACAGGGCGCCAATGAGCAGTTCTTC

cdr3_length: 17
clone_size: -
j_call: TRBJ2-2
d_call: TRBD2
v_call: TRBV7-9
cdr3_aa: CASSQPGAGGRVGELFF
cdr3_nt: TGTGCCAGCAGTCAACCCGGGGCGGGGGGCCGCGTCGGGGAGCTGTTTTTT

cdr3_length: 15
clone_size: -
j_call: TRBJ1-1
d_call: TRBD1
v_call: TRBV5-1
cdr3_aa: CASSFSGGRDTEAFF
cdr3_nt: TGCGCCAGCAGCTTTTCAGGGGGACGAGACACTGAAGCTTTCTTT